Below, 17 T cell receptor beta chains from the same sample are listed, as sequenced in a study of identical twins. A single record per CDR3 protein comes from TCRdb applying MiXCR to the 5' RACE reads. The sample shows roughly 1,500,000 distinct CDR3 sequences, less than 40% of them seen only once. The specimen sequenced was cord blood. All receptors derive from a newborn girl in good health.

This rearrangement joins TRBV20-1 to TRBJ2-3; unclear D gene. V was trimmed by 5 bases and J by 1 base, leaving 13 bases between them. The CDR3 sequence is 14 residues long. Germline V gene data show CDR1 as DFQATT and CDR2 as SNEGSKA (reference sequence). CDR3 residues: CSAHGEARTDTQYF. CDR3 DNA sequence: TGCAGTGCTCACGGCGAGGCCCGCACAGATACGCAGTATTTT.

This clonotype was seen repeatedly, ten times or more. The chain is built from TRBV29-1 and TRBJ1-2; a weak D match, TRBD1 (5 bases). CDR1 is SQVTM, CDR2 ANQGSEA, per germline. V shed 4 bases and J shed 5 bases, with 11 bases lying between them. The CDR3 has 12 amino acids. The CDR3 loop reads CSVAQGGYGYTF. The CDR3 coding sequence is TGCAGCGTTGCGCAGGGAGGGTATGGCTACACCTTC.

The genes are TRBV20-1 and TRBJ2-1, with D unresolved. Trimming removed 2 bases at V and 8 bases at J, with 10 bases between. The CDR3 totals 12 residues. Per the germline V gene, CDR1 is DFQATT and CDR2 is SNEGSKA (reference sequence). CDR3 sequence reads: CSARQPRDEQFF. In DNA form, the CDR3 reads TGCAGTGCTAGACAGCCCCGGGATGAGCAGTTCTTC.

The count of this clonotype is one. This CDR3 reads CASSQGASGNTGELFF. Written as DNA, the CDR3 is TGTGCCAGCAGCCAAGGGGCTAGCGGGAACACCGGGGAGCTGTTTTTT. V is TRBV4-2 and J is TRBJ2-2; 7 bases map to TRBD2. The V gene end was trimmed by 1 base and the J gene end by 1 base; junction bases not matched to a gene: 3. CDR3 length: 16 residues. Germline V lookup: CDR1 LGHNA, CDR2 YNFKEQ.

DNA for the CDR3: TGTGCCAGCTCACGCCTAGGGACCTTGGGATCCTACAATGAGCAGTTCTTC. It yields the protein CASSRLGTLGSYNEQFF. The rearrangement joins TRBV18 to TRBJ2-1; D tentatively reads TRBD1 or TRBD2 (5 bases each). The length of the CDR3 is 17 residues. Trimming removed 4 bases at V and 1 base at J, with 17 bases between. Germline V lookup: CDR1 KGHSH, CDR2 LQKENI.

CDR3 bases: TGTGCCAGCAGACTAGCGAGCGCCTACAATGAGCAGTTCTTC. Amino acids: CASRLASAYNEQFF. The V call is TRBV12-3 or TRBV12-4, the J call TRBJ2-1; TRBD2 matches 7 bases. This CDR3 spans 14 amino acids. The J segment lost 2 bases and the V segment lost 6 bases, leaving 4 bases of the junction unmatched.

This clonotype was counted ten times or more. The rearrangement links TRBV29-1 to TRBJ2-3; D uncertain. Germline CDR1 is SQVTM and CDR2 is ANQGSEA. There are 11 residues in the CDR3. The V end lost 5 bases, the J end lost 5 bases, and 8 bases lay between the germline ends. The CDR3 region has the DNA TGCAGCGTTTCGCTTGGAGATACGCAGTATTTT. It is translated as CSVSLGDTQYF.

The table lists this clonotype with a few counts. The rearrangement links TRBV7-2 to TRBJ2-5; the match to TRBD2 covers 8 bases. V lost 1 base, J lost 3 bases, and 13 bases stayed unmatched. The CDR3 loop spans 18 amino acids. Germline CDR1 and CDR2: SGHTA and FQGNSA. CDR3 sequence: CASSLVPGLVRGKETQYF. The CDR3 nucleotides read TGTGCCAGCAGCTTAGTACCGGGACTAGTTCGGGGTAAAGAGACCCAGTACTTC.

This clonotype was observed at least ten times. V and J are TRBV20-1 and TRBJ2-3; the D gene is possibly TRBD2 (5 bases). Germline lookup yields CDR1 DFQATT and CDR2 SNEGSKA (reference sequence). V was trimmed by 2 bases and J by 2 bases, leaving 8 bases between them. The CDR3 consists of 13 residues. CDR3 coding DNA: TGCAGTGCTAGACGGGGTCCCACAGATACGCAGTATTTT. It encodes CSARRGPTDTQYF.

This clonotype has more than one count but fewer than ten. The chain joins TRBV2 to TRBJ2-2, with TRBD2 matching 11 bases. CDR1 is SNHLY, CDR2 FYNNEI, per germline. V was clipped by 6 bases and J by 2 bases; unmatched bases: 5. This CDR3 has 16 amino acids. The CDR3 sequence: CASRILAGGNTGELFF. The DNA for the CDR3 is TGTGCCAGCAGAATCCTAGCGGGAGGAAACACCGGGGAGCTGTTTTTT.

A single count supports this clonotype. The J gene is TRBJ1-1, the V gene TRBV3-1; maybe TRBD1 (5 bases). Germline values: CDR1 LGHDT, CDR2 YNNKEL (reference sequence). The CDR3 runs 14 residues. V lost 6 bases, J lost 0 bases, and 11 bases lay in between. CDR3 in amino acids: CASRPGHMNTEAFF. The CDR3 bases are TGTGCCAGCAGACCCGGACACATGAACACTGAAGCTTTCTTT.

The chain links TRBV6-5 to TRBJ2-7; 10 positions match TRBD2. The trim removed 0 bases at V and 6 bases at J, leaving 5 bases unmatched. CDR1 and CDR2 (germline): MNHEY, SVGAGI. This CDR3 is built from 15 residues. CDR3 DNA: TGTGCCAGCAGTTACTCGATTAGCGGGAGGCCCGAGCAGTACTTC. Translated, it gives CASSYSISGRPEQYF.

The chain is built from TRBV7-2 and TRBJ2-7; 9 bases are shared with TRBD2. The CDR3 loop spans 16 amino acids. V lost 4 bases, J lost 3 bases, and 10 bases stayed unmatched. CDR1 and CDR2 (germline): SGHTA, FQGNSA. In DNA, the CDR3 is TGTGCCAGCAGCTCTCTAGCGGGAAGGGGAGGCTACGAGCAGTACTTC. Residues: CASSSLAGRGGYEQYF. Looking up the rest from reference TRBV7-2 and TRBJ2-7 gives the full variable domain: GAGVSQSPSNKVTEKGKDVELRCDPISGHTALYWYRQSLGQGLEFLIYFQGNSAPDKSGLPSDRFSAERTGGSVSTLTIQRTQQEDSAVYLCASSSLAGRGGYEQYFGPGTRLTVT.

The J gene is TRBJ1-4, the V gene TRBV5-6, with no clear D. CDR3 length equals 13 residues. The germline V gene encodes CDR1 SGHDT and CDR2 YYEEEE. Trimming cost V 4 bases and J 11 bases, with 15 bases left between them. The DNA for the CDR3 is TGTGCCAGCAGCCTCCTCAACACTGGGAAACTGTTTTTT. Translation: CASSLLNTGKLFF.

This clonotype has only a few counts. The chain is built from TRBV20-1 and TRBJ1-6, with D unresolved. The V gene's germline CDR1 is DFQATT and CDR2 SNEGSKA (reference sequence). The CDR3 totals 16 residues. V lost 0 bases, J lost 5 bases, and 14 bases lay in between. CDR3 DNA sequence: TGCAGTGCTAGAGATAGTGGAAAAACGAATAATTCACCCCTCCACTTT. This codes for CSARDSGKTNNSPLHF.

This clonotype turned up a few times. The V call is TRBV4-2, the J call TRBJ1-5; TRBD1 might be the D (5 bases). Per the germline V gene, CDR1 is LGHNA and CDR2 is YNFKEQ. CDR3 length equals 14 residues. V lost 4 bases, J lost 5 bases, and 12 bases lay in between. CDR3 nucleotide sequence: TGTGCCAGCAGCCTGCAGGGTACCCATCAGCCCCAGCATTTT. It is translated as CASSLQGTHQPQHF.

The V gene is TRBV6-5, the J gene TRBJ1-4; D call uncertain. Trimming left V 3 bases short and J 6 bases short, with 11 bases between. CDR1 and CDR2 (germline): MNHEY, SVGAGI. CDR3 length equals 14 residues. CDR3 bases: TGTGCCAGCAGTTATTCTCTGGCGGATGAAAAACTGTTTTTT. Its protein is CASSYSLADEKLFF.